This T cell receptor beta chain stems from a study of tumor and adjacent non-tumor tissue in lung cancer. Looking at the study overall: The patients, 10 or so men and about five women, were about 31 to 80 with stage I to III disease.

The length of the CDR3 is 13 residues. J gave up 6 bases and V 6 bases, and 7 bases lay outside the gene matches. Germline CDR1 and CDR2: DFQATT and SNEGSKA (reference sequence). RNA was extracted from bulk tissue without any cell sorting. The library came from three nested PCR rounds adapted from ARM-PCR protocols. MiXCR, applied by TCRdb to the multiplex PCR reads, yields one record per CDR3 protein. The sample has about 200,000 distinct CDR3 sequences; 60% to 75% are singletons. In its sample, this clonotype was seen once. The material sequenced was lung tumor tissue. The V and J genes are TRBV20-1 and TRBJ1-1; 10 nucleotides align to TRBD1. This sequence originates from a man in his 60s with non-small cell lung cancer. DNA of the CDR3: TGCAGTGCCTGGACAGGGGGTAGCGCTGAAGCTTTCTTT. Translation: CSAWTGGSAEAFF.